The entry that follows covers one T cell receptor beta chain sequence. The data are from a study of blood T cell repertoires in COVID-19. Measured with immunoSEQ multiplex PCR; TCRdb has only the in-frame clones, and not every one. This sample has about 160,000 clones; 83% occur once, and the top ten carry 4.4%. V lost 2 bases, J lost 3 bases, and 8 bases stayed unmatched. There are 17 residues in the CDR3. CDR1 and CDR2 from the germline V gene are SGHNT and YENEEA. The chain employs TRBV11-3 and TRBJ2-1; 9 nucleotides align to TRBD2. Sequencing was carried out using PBMCs or T cells enriched from blood (not recorded which). The TCR comes from a woman between 45 and 60 years old who had recovered from COVID-19. For the CDR3, the DNA is TGTGCCAGCAGCTTACCCACAAGCGGGAGGCGCTACAATGAGCAGTTCTTC. Its translation: CASSLPTSGRRYNEQFF.